The clone carrying this T cell receptor beta chain has a count of ten or more. The CDR3 is made up of 14 amino acids. Germline V gene lookup returns CDR1 SGHTA and CDR2 FQGNSA. The V and J ends lost 0 bases and 4 bases respectively, with 10 bases between them. Scientists amplified the TCR beta CDR3 regions from RNA transcripts. The first-round RT-PCR employed HTBI primers together with the Qiagen OneStep RT-PCR kit. A multiplex PCR was then performed as the second round. TCRdb itself ran the multiplex PCR reads through MiXCR, one entry per CDR3 protein. The table lists approximately 700,000 distinct CDR3 sequences, about 40% of them singletons, with roughly 3% in the top ten. What supplied the PBMCs was over 8.5 ml of fresh peripheral blood. The data derive from a study of Graves' ophthalmopathy and Graves' hyperthyroidism.

The sequencing sample was made of peripheral blood. The source of this sequence is an adult man with Graves' ophthalmopathy. This chain links TRBV7-2 with TRBJ2-7, with D unresolved. The CDR3 sequence is CASSLASPGYEQYF. The CDR3 DNA follows: TGTGCCAGCAGCTTAGCTAGTCCCGGGTACGAGCAGTACTTC. Based on the CDR3 plus reference TRBV7-2 and TRBJ2-7, the full variable domain is GAGVSQSPSNKVTEKGKDVELRCDPISGHTALYWYRQSLGQGLEFLIYFQGNSAPDKSGLPSDRFSAERTGGSVSTLTIQRTQQEDSAVYLCASSLASPGYEQYFGPGTRLTVT.